The next 30 T cell receptor beta chains were all read from a single sample in a study of identical twins (dated by TCRdb to about 2016). The library was produced with 5' RACE. Sequenced on an Illumina HiSeq 2000. The raw public reads went through TCRdb reprocessing: fastp at Q25, MiXCR clone calling, in-frame beta chains kept. Here each entry gathers all rows of one CDR3 protein and keeps the most common genes and DNA. The sample table records hundreds of thousands of distinct CDR3 sequences; 8.5% to 9.5% of these occur just once. Together, the top ten hold about 0.98% of the sample. These data were also filed under a second study, of yellow fever vaccine responses in identical twins.

Sequenced input: PBMCs. These receptors were collected from a young woman in good health.

There are many counts of this clonotype. The chain links TRBV6-5 to TRBJ2-7; D unresolved. Trimming left V 2 bases short and J 0 bases short, with 17 bases between. From germline, CDR1 is MNHEY and CDR2 SVGAGI. CDR3 length: 17 residues. As DNA, the CDR3 is TGTGCCAGCAGTTACCCCCGACGGGTGGAGAGCTCCTACGAGCAGTACTTC. Protein sequence: CASSYPRRVESSYEQYF.

This clonotype was counted many times. The chain is built from TRBV12-3 or TRBV12-4 and TRBJ2-1; D possibly corresponds to TRBD2 (5 bases). The CDR3 spans 11 residues. Trimming cost V 2 bases and J 12 bases, with 8 bases left between them. The CDR3 loop is CASSLQDLQFF. CDR3 nucleotide sequence: TGTGCCAGCAGTTTACAGGACTTGCAGTTCTTC.

This chain connects TRBV5-1 to TRBJ2-1; weak D call: TRBD2 (6 bases). The CDR3 contains 17 residues. Germline V lookup: CDR1 SGHRS, CDR2 YFSETQ. V dropped 4 bases and J dropped 10 bases, with 27 bases sitting between them. In nucleotides, the CDR3 is TGCGCCAGCAGCGTGGGACTTTACGGTGGGTCGGGTGGCGAGCAGTTCTTC. The encoded protein is CASSVGLYGGSGGEQFF.

This clonotype has just a few counts. The genes are TRBV20-1 and TRBJ2-5; 11 nucleotides agree with TRBD2. The germline V gene encodes CDR1 DFQATT and CDR2 SNEGSKA (reference sequence). J was trimmed by 4 bases and V by 1 base; bases with no gene match: 11. The CDR3 runs 17 residues. The CDR3 is CSARAPIAGGPLETQYF. CDR3 nucleotide sequence: TGCAGTGCTAGAGCCCCTATAGCGGGAGGGCCTCTAGAGACCCAGTACTTC.

This clonotype was seen more than once but under ten times. The gene calls are TRBV28 and TRBJ1-2; D is uncertain. The CDR3 totals 10 residues. Germline V gene sequence: CDR1 MDHEN, CDR2 SYDVKM. V was clipped by 6 bases and J by 10 bases, with 9 bases between them. The CDR3 protein is CASRDDHYTF. CDR3 DNA: TGTGCCAGCAGGGATGACCACTACACCTTC.

The gene calls are TRBV4-2 and TRBJ2-1, with D unclear. CDR3 length: 17 amino acids. Germline CDR1 and CDR2: LGHNA and YNFKEQ. Trimming took 0 bases from V and 0 from J, leaving 12 bases between them. Written as DNA, the CDR3 is TGTGCCAGCAGCCAAGATCCGATGATTTCCTCCTACAATGAGCAGTTCTTC. Translating gives CASSQDPMISSYNEQFF.

This clonotype was observed at least ten times. The chain combines TRBV6-2 or TRBV6-3 with TRBJ2-7, with 8 positions matching TRBD1. V gave up 6 bases and J gave up 2 bases; unmatched junction bases: 12. The CDR3 runs to 16 residues. Germline V gene sequence: CDR1 MNHEY, CDR2 SVGEGT. CDR3 nucleotides: TGTGCCAGCAGCCCAGCCCATGGACAGGGCACCTACGAGCAGTACTTC. It yields the protein CASSPAHGQGTYEQYF.

Ten or more counts support this clonotype. The chain links TRBV28 to TRBJ2-3; possible D gene TRBD1, 6 bases. The CDR3 runs 15 residues. Germline V gives CDR1 MDHEN, CDR2 SYDVKM. V was clipped by 3 bases and J by 1 base, with 11 bases between them. The CDR3 bases are TGTGCCAGCAGTTTGGGGGCAGGGCGCACAGATACGCAGTATTTT. Amino acids: CASSLGAGRTDTQYF.

The genes are TRBV15 and TRBJ2-1; D gene unclear. CDR1 is LNHNV and CDR2 is YYDKDF in the germline V gene (reference sequence). The V end lost 9 bases, the J end lost 4 bases, and 7 bases lay between the germline ends. This CDR3 is 11 amino acids long. The CDR3 sequence is CATRLYNEQFF. The CDR3, as DNA: TGTGCCACGAGGCTTTACAATGAGCAGTTCTTC.

V usage is TRBV14 and J usage is TRBJ2-2; D not certain. The germline V gene has CDR1 SGHDN and CDR2 FVKESK. The V end lost 1 base, the J end lost 6 bases, and 9 bases lay between the germline ends. This CDR3 has 14 residues. The CDR3 reads CASSQALRAGELFF. The CDR3 DNA reads as TGTGCCAGCAGCCAAGCCCTACGTGCCGGGGAGCTGTTTTTT.

This clonotype was counted a few times. V and J are TRBV20-1 and TRBJ2-7; D remains unclear. Germline V gene sequence: CDR1 DFQATT, CDR2 SNEGSKA (reference sequence). The CDR3 extends over 16 amino acids. Trimming removed 3 bases at V and 6 bases at J, with 24 bases between. CDR3 DNA sequence: TGCAGTGCTAGGGCCTATCCGGACCCCGGCTCTCTCGAGCAGTACTTC. Its protein is CSARAYPDPGSLEQYF.

This clonotype was seen a handful of times. The chain uses TRBV10-3 and TRBJ2-5; TRBD1 matches 7 bases. The CDR3 covers 15 residues. The germline V gene encodes CDR1 ENHRY and CDR2 SYGVKD. With 7 bases clipped from V and 0 bases from J, the junction kept 8 bases outside the gene matches. The CDR3 region is CAIKSNRGYQETQYF. The CDR3 coding sequence is TGTGCCATCAAGTCAAACAGGGGTTACCAAGAGACCCAGTACTTC.

The chain is built from TRBV7-2 and TRBJ2-1; D gene unclear. V was trimmed by 5 bases and J by 10 bases, leaving 12 bases between them. Germline V lookup: CDR1 SGHTA, CDR2 FQGNSA. The CDR3 spans 12 residues. This chain's CDR3 is CASSRESREQFF. The CDR3 coding sequence is TGTGCCAGCAGCCGAGAGTCGCGCGAGCAGTTCTTC.

This clonotype has ten or more counts. This chain connects TRBV6-5 to TRBJ2-7; 7 bases fit TRBD2. CDR1 and CDR2 from the germline V gene are MNHEY and SVGAGI. With 5 bases clipped from V and 2 bases from J, the junction kept 12 bases outside the gene matches. The CDR3 has 16 amino acids. CDR3 loop: CASSNLIAGTPYEQYF. The CDR3 nucleotides are TGTGCCAGCAGTAACCTGATAGCGGGTACTCCCTACGAGCAGTACTTC.

This clonotype is a singleton in its sample. A much larger clone sits a single nucleotide away, making a read error possible. This chain joins TRBV5-5 and TRBJ2-7; 7 bases are a match to TRBD1. The V gene end was trimmed by 2 bases and the J gene end by 9 bases; junction bases not matched to a gene: 2. The germline gives CDR1 SGHKS, CDR2 YYEKEE (reference sequence). The CDR3 extends over 11 amino acids. The CDR3 protein is CASSFGDRQYF. Written as DNA, the CDR3 is TGTGCCAGCAGCTTTGGGGACAGGCAGTACTTC.

The sample holds a few counts of this clonotype. This chain connects TRBV10-1 to TRBJ2-2, with 10 bases lining up with TRBD2. The J segment lost 2 bases and the V segment lost 2 bases, leaving 2 bases of the junction unmatched. The CDR3 runs to 16 residues. CDR1 is WNHNN, CDR2 SYGVQD, per germline (reference sequence). Written as DNA, the CDR3 is TGCGCCAGCAGTGAGGGACTAGCGGTCAACACCGGGGAGCTGTTTTTT. Encoded protein: CASSEGLAVNTGELFF.

This clonotype has ten or more counts. The chain is built from TRBV3-1 and TRBJ2-4; TRBD1 matches 8 bases. The CDR3 extends over 15 amino acids. Germline V lookup: CDR1 LGHDT, CDR2 YNNKEL (reference sequence). J gave up 8 bases and V 0 bases, and 6 bases lay outside the gene matches. The CDR3 nucleotides are TGTGCCAGCAGCCAAGACGCGACAGGGGTCCACATTCAGTACTTC. This translates into CASSQDATGVHIQYF.

This clonotype was detected a few times. The chain joins TRBV25-1 to TRBJ2-3; TRBD1 aligns across 8 bases. This CDR3 is built from 16 residues. From germline, CDR1 is MGHDK and CDR2 SYGVNS. V gave up 1 base and J gave up 1 base; unmatched junction bases: 4. As DNA, the CDR3 is TGTGCCAGCAGTGAATCGACAGGGGTTGGCACAGATACGCAGTATTTT. Amino acid sequence: CASSESTGVGTDTQYF.

This clonotype was seen only a few times. The junction does not match germline at one end; this may be a read error. The chain couples TRBV2 to TRBJ1-1; 8 bases fit TRBD1. Germline V gene lookup returns CDR1 SNHLY and CDR2 FYNNEI. The CDR3 consists of 15 residues. The CDR3 DNA is TGTGCCAGCAGTGGGATGGACAGGGTGAAGACTGAAGCTTTCTTT. Its protein product is CASSGMDRVKTEAFF.

CDR3 nucleotide sequence: TGCGCCAGCAGCCGTGACGGGACAATCTGCTTGGGGGGCAACTGGGGACTTTACGAGCAGTACTTC. Its protein product is CASSRDGTICLGGNWGLYEQYF. The chain carries TRBV4-1 and TRBJ2-7, with D perhaps matching TRBD1 or TRBD2 (6 bases each). CDR3 length: 22 residues. The germline V gene has CDR1 MGHRA and CDR2 YSYEKL. Trimming removed 4 bases from V and 4 bases from J, with 38 bases in between.

A few counts support this clonotype. V gene TRBV20-1 combines with J gene TRBJ2-7, with a possible D match to TRBD1 (6 bases). Germline loops: CDR1 DFQATT, CDR2 SNEGSKA (reference sequence). V was cut by 0 bases and J by 2 bases, with 14 bases left in between. The CDR3 loop spans 15 amino acids. CDR3 sequence: CSARDWGTTTYEQYF. Written as DNA, the CDR3 is TGCAGTGCTAGAGATTGGGGGACAACAACCTACGAGCAGTACTTC.

This chain connects TRBV6-2 or TRBV6-3 to TRBJ2-7; D is undetermined. In germline, CDR1 is MNHEY, CDR2 SVGEGT. This CDR3 comprises 13 residues. V lost 6 bases to trimming and J lost 2 bases, with 11 bases between them. The CDR3 DNA sequence: TGTGCCAGCAGACCCACCCTACCCTACGAGCAGTACTTC. As protein: CASRPTLPYEQYF.

This chain connects TRBV7-2 to TRBJ2-5; no clear D gene. Germline V gene data show CDR1 as SGHTA and CDR2 as FQGNSA. Trimming shortened V by 3 bases and J by 9 bases, and 14 bases separated the two germline ends. CDR3 length equals 13 residues. The chain's CDR3 is CASSFSTINSQYF. CDR3 bases: TGTGCCAGCAGCTTCTCGACCATCAATTCCCAGTACTTC. Variable domain in full (rest from reference TRBV7-2 and TRBJ2-5): GAGVSQSPSNKVTEKGKDVELRCDPISGHTALYWYRQSLGQGLEFLIYFQGNSAPDKSGLPSDRFSAERTGGSVSTLTIQRTQQEDSAVYLCASSFSTINSQYFGPGTRLLVL.

The chain carries TRBV7-6 and TRBJ1-1; 7 bases map to TRBD1. CDR3 length: 15 residues. V lost 1 base, J lost 0 bases, and 2 bases stayed unmatched. Germline V lookup: CDR1 SGHVS, CDR2 FNYEAQ. The CDR3 region is CASSLERGLNTEAFF. CDR3 DNA: TGTGCCAGCAGCTTAGAAAGGGGGCTGAACACTGAAGCTTTCTTT.

The V gene is TRBV6-2 or TRBV6-3, the J gene TRBJ1-4, with 7 bases matching TRBD1. Germline V lookup: CDR1 MNHEY, CDR2 SVGEGT. This CDR3 region has 14 residues. With V trimmed by 6 bases and J by 7 bases, 8 bases remained unmatched. CDR3 sequence: CASSKQGLSEKLFF. CDR3 coding DNA: TGTGCCAGCAGCAAACAGGGGCTGAGTGAAAAACTGTTTTTT.

The rearrangement joins TRBV7-9 to TRBJ2-3; D call uncertain. Per the germline V gene, CDR1 is SEHNR and CDR2 is FQNEAQ (reference sequence). The ends were cut back, 7 bases at V and 1 base at J, with 15 bases in the middle. The CDR3 loop spans 15 amino acids. CDR3 amino acids: CASNPPLVGTDTQYF. In DNA form, the CDR3 reads TGTGCCAGCAACCCACCCCTGGTAGGCACAGATACGCAGTATTTT.

This clonotype was observed a handful of times. This sequence joins TRBV7-2 and TRBJ2-4; 8 bases agree with TRBD1. With V trimmed by 3 bases and J by 0 bases, 4 bases remained unmatched. CDR1 SGHTA and CDR2 FQGNSA come from the germline V gene. This CDR3 has 16 amino acids. The CDR3 region is CASSFTGTGAKNIQYF. In nucleotides, the CDR3 is TGTGCCAGCAGCTTTACCGGGACAGGAGCCAAAAACATTCAGTACTTC.

This clonotype was counted at least ten times. This chain joins TRBV12-3 or TRBV12-4 and TRBJ2-7; D ambiguous. The CDR3 sequence is 12 residues long. The germline V and J ends were trimmed by 9 bases and 4 bases, with 13 bases remaining between them. Here the CDR3 reads CASGPTGYEQYF. The CDR3 DNA sequence: TGTGCCAGTGGACCTACGGGTTACGAGCAGTACTTC.

This clonotype was detected many times. The chain carries TRBV20-1 and TRBJ2-1; 7 bases align to TRBD1. Germline assignment: CDR1 DFQATT and CDR2 SNEGSKA (reference sequence). The ends lost 1 base at V and 5 bases at J; junction bases unmatched: 5. The CDR3 loop spans 14 amino acids. The CDR3 nucleotides are TGCAGTGCTAGAGGCGGACAGGAGAACAATGAGCAGTTCTTC. This codes for CSARGGQENNEQFF.

This clonotype was recorded only once. The chain recombines TRBV7-9 with TRBJ2-2; possibly TRBD1 for D (6 bases). Trimming cost V 5 bases and J 6 bases, with 13 bases left between them. The CDR3 extends over 14 amino acids. Germline assignment: CDR1 SEHNR and CDR2 FQNEAQ (reference sequence). The CDR3 here is CASSPKQGSGELFF. In DNA form, the CDR3 reads TGTGCCAGCAGCCCAAAACAGGGATCCGGGGAGCTGTTTTTT.